The rows below give T cell receptor beta chains drawn from one sample of a study of control samples from healthy donors and cancer patients. Only in-frame clones appear in the TCRdb table, and some are missing; sequencing was by immunoSEQ multiplex PCR. The sample records approximately 190,000 clones, 91% being singletons. Sequencing was carried out using blood. These receptors were taken from a man aged 25 to 45 in good health. Each CDR3 is given with its conserved first and last residue. D genes are given only for firm matches. A row's size may be missing; if present it is once, few, many or a size class.

v_gene	j_gene	abundance	d_gene	CDR3aa	CDR3nt
TRBV27	TRBJ1-5	-	-	CASRTGHQPQHF	TGTGCCAGCAGAACCGGGCATCAGCCCCAGCATTTT
TRBV5-1	TRBJ2-2	few	-	CASSLARQGGNTGELFF	TGCGCCAGCAGCTTGGCCCGTCAGGGAGGGAACACCGGGGAGCTGTTTTTT
TRBV7-2	TRBJ2-4	-	-	CASSLGGGIAKNIQYF	TGTGCCAGCAGCTTAGGGGGTGGTATCGCCAAAAACATTCAGTACTTC
TRBV9	TRBJ2-6	-	TRBD1	CASSRQGYSGANVLTF	TGTGCCAGCAGTAGACAGGGATACTCTGGGGCCAACGTCCTGACTTTC
TRBV2	TRBJ2-7	-	-	CASSEAPGRGYEQYF	TGTGCCAGCAGTGAAGCCCCCGGACGGGGCTACGAGCAGTACTTC
TRBV6-5	TRBJ2-1	-	-	CASSIQEPHYNEQFF	TGTGCCAGCAGTATACAAGAACCACACTACAATGAGCAGTTCTTC
TRBV7-9	TRBJ2-3	-	TRBD2	CASSSRGGTDTQYF	TGTGCCAGCAGTTCGCGGGGGGGAACAGATACGCAGTATTTT
TRBV6-5	TRBJ2-7	-	-	CASSRTVMGIYEQYF	TGTGCCAGCAGTCGGACAGTTATGGGGATCTACGAGCAGTACTTC
TRBV5-1	TRBJ1-2	once	-	CASSLADYGYTF	TGCGCCAGCAGCCTAGCAGACTATGGCTACACCTTC
TRBV7-9	TRBJ2-5	-	-	CASSDTGLQETQYF	TGTGCCAGCAGCGATACAGGGCTCCAAGAGACCCAGTACTTC
TRBV11-2	TRBJ2-2	-	-	CASTRQGGGTGELFF	TGTGCCAGCACCCGGCAGGGGGGTGGCACCGGGGAGCTGTTTTTT
TRBV14	TRBJ1-1	many	TRBD1	CASSEGQGMNTEAFF	TGTGCCAGCAGCGAGGGACAGGGGATGAACACTGAAGCTTTCTTT
TRBV5-1	TRBJ2-6	-	TRBD1	CASSPGTAANVLTF	TGCGCCAGCAGCCCGGGGACAGCAGCCAACGTCCTGACTTTC
TRBV19	TRBJ1-3	-	-	CASRERGSGNTIYF	TGTGCCAGTAGGGAGCGGGGCTCTGGAAACACCATATATTTT
TRBV29-1	TRBJ1-3	-	-	CSVGGTFGTELGNTIYF	TGCAGCGTTGGGGGGACCTTTGGGACTGAACTTGGAAACACCATATATTTT
TRBV7-9	TRBJ2-7	few	TRBD2	CASSDGWEGRNEQYF	TGTGCCAGCAGCGACGGATGGGAGGGGAGGAACGAGCAGTACTTC
TRBV7-3	TRBJ1-6	-	-	CASSKTQGNSPLHF	TGTGCCAGCAGCAAAACTCAGGGGAATTCACCCCTCCACTTT
TRBV6-5	TRBJ1-2	-	-	CASSYKTSAGLWGYTF	TGTGCCAGCAGTTATAAAACCAGTGCAGGATTGTGGGGCTACACCTTC
TRBV18	TRBJ1-1	-	TRBD1	CASSPTDRAGLAFF	TGTGCCAGCTCACCTACGGACAGGGCTGGTTTAGCTTTCTTT
TRBV11-2	TRBJ1-2	-	-	CASSPGQLYGYTF	TGTGCCAGCAGCCCCGGACAGCTCTATGGCTACACCTTC
TRBV4-2	TRBJ2-7	-	-	CASSQDGQRTYEQYF	TGTGCCAGCAGCCAAGATGGGCAGCGGACCTACGAGCAGTACTTC
TRBV2	TRBJ2-7	-	TRBD1	CASRRGQGSYEQYF	TGTGCCAGCAGAAGGGGACAGGGTTCCTACGAGCAGTACTTC
TRBV5-1	TRBJ2-6	-	-	CASSPAGGGTRQISGANVLTF	TGCGCCAGCAGCCCGGCGGGTGGGGGAACCCGACAAATCTCTGGGGCCAACGTCCTGACTTTC
TRBV13	TRBJ1-2	-	-	CASSLVRVYTF	TGTGCCAGCAGCTTAGTAAGGGTCTACACCTTC
TRBV27	TRBJ1-2	-	TRBD1	CASSLSSSGGTGGYTF	TGTGCCAGCAGTTTATCGAGTTCAGGGGGAACGGGTGGCTACACCTTC
TRBV27	TRBJ1-5	-	-	CASSDGYQPQHF	TGTGCCAGCAGCGACGGTTATCAGCCCCAGCATTTT
TRBV27	TRBJ1-6	-	TRBD1	CASRGDRGRNRSPLHF	TGTGCCAGCAGGGGAGACAGGGGTAGAAATCGTTCACCCCTCCACTTT
TRBV2	TRBJ1-5	-	-	CASSGRQSGNQPQHF	TGTGCCAGCAGTGGCCGCCAGAGTGGAAATCAGCCCCAGCATTTT
TRBV7-9	TRBJ1-1	-	-	CASSPREANTEAFF	TGTGCCAGCAGCCCACGAGAGGCGAACACTGAAGCTTTCTTT
TRBV10-3	TRBJ1-3	-	-	CAIGNGAGNTIYF	TGTGCCATCGGGAACGGGGCTGGAAACACCATATATTTT
TRBV5-6	TRBJ1-2	-	TRBD1	CASSLGTGEYGYTF	TGTGCCAGCAGCTTGGGGACAGGCGAGTATGGCTACACCTTC
TRBV24-1	TRBJ2-2	-	-	CATSEFNIANTGELFF	TGTGCCACCAGTGAGTTTAATATCGCGAACACCGGGGAGCTGTTTTTT
TRBV7-2	TRBJ1-3	-	TRBD1	CASSFAGGSGNTIYF	TGTGCCAGCAGCTTCGCAGGGGGGTCTGGAAACACCATATATTTT
TRBV19	TRBJ1-5	-	-	CASSIPTGGHQPQHF	TGTGCCAGTAGTATTCCGACTGGGGGGCATCAACCCCAGCATTTT
TRBV6-1	TRBJ1-5	-	-	CASSDPNRVAQPQHF	TGTGCCAGCAGTGATCCCAACAGGGTGGCTCAGCCCCAGCATTTT
TRBV2	TRBJ1-1	-	-	CASSASAGETEAFF	TGTGCCAGCAGTGCGTCAGCCGGGGAGACTGAAGCTTTCTTT
TRBV7-3	TRBJ1-5	-	-	CASSPGGVTANQPQHF	TGTGCCAGCAGCCCCGGCGGGGTGACGGCCAATCAGCCCCAGCATTTT
TRBV9	TRBJ2-2	-	-	CASSVGYSALGGELFF	TGTGCCAGCAGCGTAGGATATTCGGCCCTCGGCGGGGAGCTGTTTTTT
TRBV11-3	TRBJ2-1	-	-	CASSLSPREQFF	TGTGCCAGCAGCTTATCCCCACGCGAGCAGTTCTTC
TRBV6-6	TRBJ1-5	-	-	CASSRRNDNQPQHF	TGTGCCAGCTCGCGGCGAAACGACAATCAGCCCCAGCATTTT
TRBV2	TRBJ1-4	-	-	CASKRGRGANEKLFF	TGTGCCAGCAAGAGAGGCCGAGGAGCTAATGAAAAACTGTTTTTT
TRBV7-9	TRBJ2-1	-	TRBD1	CASSPDGGRGRGEQFF	TGTGCCAGCAGCCCCGACGGAGGCAGGGGGCGCGGGGAGCAGTTCTTC
TRBV5-1	TRBJ2-1	-	-	CASSPRAPYNEQFF	TGCGCCAGCAGCCCCCGGGCTCCCTACAATGAGCAGTTCTTC
TRBV19	TRBJ2-1	-	TRBD2	CASSTLGGGSNEQFF	TGTGCCAGTAGTACCCTAGGCGGGGGGTCTAATGAGCAGTTCTTC
TRBV5-6	TRBJ1-2	-	-	CASSLQVSLYGYTF	TGTGCCAGCAGCTTGCAGGTCAGCCTCTATGGCTACACCTTC